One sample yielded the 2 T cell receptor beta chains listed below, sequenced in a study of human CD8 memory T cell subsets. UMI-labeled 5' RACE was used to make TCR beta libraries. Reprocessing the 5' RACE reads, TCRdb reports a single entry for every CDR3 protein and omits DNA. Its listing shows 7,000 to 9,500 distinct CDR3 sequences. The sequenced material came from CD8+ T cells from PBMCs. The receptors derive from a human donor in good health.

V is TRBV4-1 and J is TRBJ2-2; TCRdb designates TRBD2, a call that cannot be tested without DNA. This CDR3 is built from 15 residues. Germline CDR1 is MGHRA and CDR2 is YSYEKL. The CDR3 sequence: CASSRGLVNTGELFF.

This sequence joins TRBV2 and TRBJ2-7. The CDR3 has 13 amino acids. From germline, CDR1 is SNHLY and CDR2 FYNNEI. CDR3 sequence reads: CASSDVEYYEQYF.